This T cell receptor beta chain is drawn from a study of T cell changes during pregnancy in multiple sclerosis. Profiling relied on immunoSEQ multiplex PCR, and the TCRdb table lists in-frame clones only, not all of them. The sample lists some 46,000 clones, 80% to 95% seen once, with around 2.1% in the top ten. The length of the CDR3 is 15 residues. Germline-derived CDR1 and CDR2 are LGHNA and YSLEER. The V gene lost 1 base and the J gene lost 3 bases, with 9 bases spanning the gap. The receptor comes from a female donor with multiple sclerosis, enrolled in a pregnancy study. The sequenced sample was peripheral blood, obtained in the third trimester of pregnancy. V is TRBV4-3 and J is TRBJ2-2, with D perhaps matching TRBD2 (6 bases). In DNA, the CDR3 is TGCGCCAGCAGCCAAGGGAGGGTAGACACCGGGGAGCTGTTTTTT. Protein: CASSQGRVDTGELFF.